In this sample, the clone carrying this T cell receptor (beta chain) turned up a few times. Its antigen remains unknown. TCRdb fed the 5' RACE reads into MiXCR, producing one record per CDR3 protein. The sample lists about 340,000 distinct CDR3 sequences; about 16% were seen once. The junction had 6 bases not matched to a gene; V was cut back by 3 bases and J by 2 bases. The CDR3 runs 16 residues. Germline CDR1 LGHDT, CDR2 YNNKEL (reference sequence). The data originate from a study of T-cell memory formation after mild COVID-19. Turning to the study itself: For the most part, TCR clusters were specific to one donor. Overall study results and limits: Pre-infection memory contained some responding clones, which suggested that cross-reactive memory had joined. Clones that got smaller from day 15 to 85 had even CD4/CD8, while clones growing later tipped toward CD4+.

The chain has TRBV3-1 and TRBJ2-3, with 9 positions matching TRBD2. The receptor comes from a man aged 18 to 30 who had mild COVID-19 (a few samples of this study predate the infection). Cell type and time point are not known. The sequenced sample consisted of PBMCs or a T cell subset sorted from them (not recorded which). DNA for the CDR3: TGTGCCAGCAGCCAGGGACTAGCTTTTGCCACAGATACGCAGTATTTT. Amino acids: CASSQGLAFATDTQYF.